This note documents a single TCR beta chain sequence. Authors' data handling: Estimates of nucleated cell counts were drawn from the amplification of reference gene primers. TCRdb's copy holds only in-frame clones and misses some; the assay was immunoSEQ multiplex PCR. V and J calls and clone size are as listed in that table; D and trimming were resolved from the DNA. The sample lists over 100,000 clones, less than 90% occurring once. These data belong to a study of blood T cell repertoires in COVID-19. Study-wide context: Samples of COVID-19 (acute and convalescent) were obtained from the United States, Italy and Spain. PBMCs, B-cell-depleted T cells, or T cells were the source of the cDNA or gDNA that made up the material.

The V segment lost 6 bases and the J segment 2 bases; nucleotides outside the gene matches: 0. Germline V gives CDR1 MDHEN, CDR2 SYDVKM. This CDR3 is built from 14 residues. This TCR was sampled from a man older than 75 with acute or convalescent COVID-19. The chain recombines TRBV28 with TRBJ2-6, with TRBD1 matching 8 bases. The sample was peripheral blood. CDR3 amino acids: CASRQGAGANVLTF. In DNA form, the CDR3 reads TGTGCCAGCAGACAGGGGGCTGGGGCCAACGTCCTGACTTTC.